The rows below give T cell receptor beta chains drawn from one sample of a study of PD-1 blockade in classical Hodgkin lymphoma. The protocol was immunoSEQ multiplex PCR, while the TCRdb copy is restricted to in-frame clones and leaves out a portion. The sample has about 58,000 clones, approximately 89% seen once. Material: peripheral blood mononuclear cells (PBMCs), obtained before the second cycle of nivolumab. Every receptor here comes from a human donor with classical Hodgkin lymphoma. Both conserved end residues are trimmed from each CDR3. A D gene is named only where the DNA matches it firmly.

V gene	D gene	CDR3 protein
TRBV7-3	.	ASSLTLGGTQY
TRBV19	.	ASSWVGGYNEQF
TRBV5-1	TRBD1	ASSLAGTGGRLGEKLF
TRBV7-1	TRBD2	ASSLVGLEAVEQY
TRBV5-6	.	ASMSGQPYGYT
TRBV5-1	.	ASGVILARDYEQY
TRBV4-1	.	ASSPLGPATYEQY
TRBV19	TRBD2	ASSQGTSKY
TRBV29-1	TRBD1	SVVDRGFGFEGSQH
TRBV2	.	ASTRTRASGNTIY
TRBV9	TRBD2	ASSAGLAGQHPYYEQY
TRBV29-1	.	SVSPPYEQY
TRBV5-6	.	ASSLVGGSGANVLT